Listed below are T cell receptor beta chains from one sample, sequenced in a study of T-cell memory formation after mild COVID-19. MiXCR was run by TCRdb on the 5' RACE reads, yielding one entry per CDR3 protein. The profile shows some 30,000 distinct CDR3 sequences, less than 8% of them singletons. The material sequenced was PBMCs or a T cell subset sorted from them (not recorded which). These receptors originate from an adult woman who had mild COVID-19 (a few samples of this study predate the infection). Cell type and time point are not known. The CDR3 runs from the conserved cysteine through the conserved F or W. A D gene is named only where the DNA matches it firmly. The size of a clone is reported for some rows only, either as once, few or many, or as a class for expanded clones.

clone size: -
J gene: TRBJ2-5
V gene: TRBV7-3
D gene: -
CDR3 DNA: TGTGCCAGCAGCCGTACAGGGATCGAAGAGACCCAGTACTTC
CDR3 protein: CASSRTGIEETQYF

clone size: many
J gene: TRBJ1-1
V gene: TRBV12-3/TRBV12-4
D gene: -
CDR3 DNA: TGTGCCAGCAGTTGGACGGTGAACACTGAAGCTTTCTTT
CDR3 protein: CASSWTVNTEAFF

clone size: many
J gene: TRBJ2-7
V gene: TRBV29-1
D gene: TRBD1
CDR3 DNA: TGCAGCGTTGTGGACAGGGGGCGAGGGTACGAGCAGTACTTC
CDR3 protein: CSVVDRGRGYEQYF

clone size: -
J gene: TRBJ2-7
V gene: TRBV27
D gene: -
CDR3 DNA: TGTGCCAGCAGTTACCCTCGAGGCGAGCAGTACTTC
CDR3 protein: CASSYPRGEQYF

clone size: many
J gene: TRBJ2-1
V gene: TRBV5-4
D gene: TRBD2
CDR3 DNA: TGTGCCAGCAGTCATCACCCGGGACTAGGCGAGCTTGGGCAGTTCTTC
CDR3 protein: CASSHHPGLGELGQFF

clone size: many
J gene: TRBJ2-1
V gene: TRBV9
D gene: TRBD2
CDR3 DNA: TGTGCCAGCAGCACGAGCGGGGGGCCGGGCAATGAGCAGTTCTTC
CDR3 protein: CASSTSGGPGNEQFF

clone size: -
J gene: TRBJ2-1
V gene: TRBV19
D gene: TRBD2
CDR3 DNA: TGTGCCAGTAGGGTGGGGGGGACCTACTCCTACAATGAGCAGTTCTTC
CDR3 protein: CASRVGGTYSYNEQFF

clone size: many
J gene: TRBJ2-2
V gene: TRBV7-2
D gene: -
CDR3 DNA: TGTGCCAGCAGCGTGACAGGGAACACCGGGGAGCTGTTTTTT
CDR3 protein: CASSVTGNTGELFF

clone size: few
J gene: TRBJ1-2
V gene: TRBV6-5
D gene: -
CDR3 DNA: TGTGCCAGCAGCCCAGCCGGGGGGGGGGCGTATGGCTACACCTTC
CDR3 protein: CASSPAGGGAYGYTF

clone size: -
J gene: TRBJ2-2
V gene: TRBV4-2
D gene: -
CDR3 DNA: TGTGCCAGCAGCCAAGTGGAGGGGAACACCGGGGAGCTGTTTTTT
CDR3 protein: CASSQVEGNTGELFF

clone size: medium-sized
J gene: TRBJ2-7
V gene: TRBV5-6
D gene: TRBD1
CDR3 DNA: TGTGCCAGCAGCTTGGAGGACAGGGAATCTCTCGAGCAGTACTTC
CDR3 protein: CASSLEDRESLEQYF

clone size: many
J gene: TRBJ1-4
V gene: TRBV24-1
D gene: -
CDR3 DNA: TGTGCCACCAGTTCCCATAGCCGGGCCCTGGATGAAAAACTGTTTTTT
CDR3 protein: CATSSHSRALDEKLFF

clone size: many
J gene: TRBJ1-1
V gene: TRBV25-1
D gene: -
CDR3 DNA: TGTGCCAGCAGTCGATTTGGGGAAAACACTGAAGCTTTCTTT
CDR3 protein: CASSRFGENTEAFF

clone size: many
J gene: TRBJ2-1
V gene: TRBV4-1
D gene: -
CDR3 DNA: TGCGCCAGCAGCCAGCACCCTAGGGGGGGGGGGCTCAATGAGCAGTTCTTC
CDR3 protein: CASSQHPRGGGLNEQFF

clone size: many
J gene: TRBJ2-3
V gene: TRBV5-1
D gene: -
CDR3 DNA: TGCGCCAGCAGCTTGGTTTCCCGAGCGGCTAGCACAGATACGCAGTATTTT
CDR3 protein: CASSLVSRAASTDTQYF

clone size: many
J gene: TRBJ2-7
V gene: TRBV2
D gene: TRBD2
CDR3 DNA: TGTGCCAGCAAGAGACTAGCGGCCTGGGGGGAGCAGTACTTC
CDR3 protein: CASKRLAAWGEQYF

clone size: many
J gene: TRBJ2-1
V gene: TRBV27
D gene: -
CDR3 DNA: TGTGCCAGCAGTTTATCGGGACCGCGGAATGAGCAGTTCTTC
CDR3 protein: CASSLSGPRNEQFF

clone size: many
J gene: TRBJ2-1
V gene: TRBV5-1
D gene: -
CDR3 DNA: TGCGCCAGCAGGGAGGGGACAGTCAGGGACAATGAGCAGTTCTTC
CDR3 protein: CASREGTVRDNEQFF

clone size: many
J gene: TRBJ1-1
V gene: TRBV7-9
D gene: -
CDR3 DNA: TGTGCCAGCAGCTCCCCCCTCGGGACCCGGGCTTTCTTT
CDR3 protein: CASSSPLGTRAFF

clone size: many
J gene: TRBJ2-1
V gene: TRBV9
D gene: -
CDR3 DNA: TGTGCCAGCAGCACGGGAACTCTCGCCTACAATGAGCAGTTCTTC
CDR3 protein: CASSTGTLAYNEQFF

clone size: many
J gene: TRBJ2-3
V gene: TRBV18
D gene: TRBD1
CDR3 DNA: TGTGCCAGCACGAAACAGGGGGGAAGCACAGATACGCAGTATTTT
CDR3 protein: CASTKQGGSTDTQYF

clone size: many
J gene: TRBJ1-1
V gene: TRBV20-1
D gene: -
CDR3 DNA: TGCAGTGCTAGAGATTACACGAGGGCAGGGCTGAACACTGAAGCTTTCTTT
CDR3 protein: CSARDYTRAGLNTEAFF

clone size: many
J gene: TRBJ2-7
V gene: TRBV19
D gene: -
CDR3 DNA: TGTGCCAGTAGTGAGGAAGTTCCCTACGAGCAGTACTTC
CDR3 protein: CASSEEVPYEQYF

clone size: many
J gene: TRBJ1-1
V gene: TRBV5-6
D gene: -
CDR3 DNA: TGTGCCAGCAGCTTGGGTTGGGGGACTGAAGCTTTCTTT
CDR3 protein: CASSLGWGTEAFF

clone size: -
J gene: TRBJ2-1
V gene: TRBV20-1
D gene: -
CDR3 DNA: TGCAGTGCTCCCCGCCCTGAGCAGTTCTTC
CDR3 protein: CSAPRPEQFF

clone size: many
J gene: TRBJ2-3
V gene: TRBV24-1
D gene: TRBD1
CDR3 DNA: TGTGCCACCAGTGTAGTAGGGGGCACGCAGTATTTT
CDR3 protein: CATSVVGGTQYF

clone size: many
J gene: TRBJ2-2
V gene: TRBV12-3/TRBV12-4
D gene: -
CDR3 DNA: TGTGCCAGCAGTTCCTCCGTGACAGGACCCACCGGGGAGCTGTTTTTT
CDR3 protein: CASSSSVTGPTGELFF

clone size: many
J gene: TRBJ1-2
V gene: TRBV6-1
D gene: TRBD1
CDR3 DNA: TGTGCCAGCAGTGAAGGACAGGGGGGGAACTATGGCTACACCTTC
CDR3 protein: CASSEGQGGNYGYTF

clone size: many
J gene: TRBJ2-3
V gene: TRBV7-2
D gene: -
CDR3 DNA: TGTGCCAGCAGCTTGGTAGGAGGGGGCGAAGATACGCAGTATTTT
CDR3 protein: CASSLVGGGEDTQYF

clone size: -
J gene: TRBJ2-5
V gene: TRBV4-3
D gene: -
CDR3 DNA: TGCGCCAGCAGCCAAGAATGGCATTCTACCCAAGAGACCCAGTACTTC
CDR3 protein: CASSQEWHSTQETQYF

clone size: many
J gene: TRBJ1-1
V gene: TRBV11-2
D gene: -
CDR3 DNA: TGTGCCAGCAGCTTAGACAGGTTTTCGGTCTCGTTT
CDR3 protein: CASSLDRFSVSF

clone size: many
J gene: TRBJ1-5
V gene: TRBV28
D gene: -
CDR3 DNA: TGTGCCAGCAAAAAGGCGGGGAGCAATCAGCCCCAGCATTTT
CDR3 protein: CASKKAGSNQPQHF

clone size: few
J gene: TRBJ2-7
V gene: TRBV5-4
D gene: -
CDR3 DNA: TGTGCCAGCAGCTTTCTCAACGAGCAGTACTTC
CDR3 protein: CASSFLNEQYF